Here is one T cell receptor (beta chain) with its context. Its antigen has not been determined. Base quality data are lacking; no much larger clone is found one base away. The library was produced with the immunoSEQ multiplex PCR assay. TCRdb carries this immuneACCESS record with in-frame sequences only. Its versions omit some clonotypes, under half of them owing to an unresolved V gene in the studies checked, with the rest unexplained. In this sample the table shows around 13,000 clones, roughly 85% of which occur a single time. The ten largest clones represent approximately 1.5% of the sample. Based on the germline V gene, the CDR1 and CDR2 sequences are SGDLS and YYNGEE. From cysteine to phenylalanine, the CDR3 is 15 amino acids long. Solely the CDR3 DNA is kept, with 45 bases framed from the first base. V is reduced by 3 bases and J by 0 bases, leaving a spacing of 9 bases between them. This sample was taken from a study of tumour-infiltrating T cells in Burkitt lymphoma (dated by TCRdb to the early 2020s). At the level of the whole study: Clinical outcome was correlated with TCR repertoire data, and overall and progression-free survival were found to be predicted by productive clonality independently of established prognosticators, including age at diagnosis.

The sequence joins TRBV9 to TRBJ1-4; a tentative D call is TRBD1 (6 bases match). Material for sequencing was tumor tissue. The TCR originated in a human donor with diffuse large B-cell lymphoma. The sequenced DNA: TGTGCCAGCAGCGAGGAGGGGGCAACTAATGAAAAACTGTTTTTT. It specifies CASSEEGATNEKLFF.